One sample yielded the 21 T cell receptor beta chains listed below, sequenced in a study of beta chain features in type 1 diabetes (dated by TCRdb to the late 2010s). These receptors have no known antigen. Library creation used the immunoSEQ multiplex PCR assay. The High Capacity cDNA Reverse Transcription Kit was used to reverse transcribe all of the isolated RNA, meaning that expressed TCRB transcripts were what got sequenced. Held by TCRdb, this immuneACCESS table contains in-frame sequences only and omits some clones. Under half of the omission traces to an unresolved V gene where checked; the cause of the rest is unknown. For this sample there are about 23,000 clones; roughly two thirds appear just once. The top ten clonotypes cover less than 5.5% of the sample. Here is what the overall study found, with its caveats: A moderate but significant shortening of TCRB CDR3 length was observed in type 1 diabetes patients in all four CD4+ subsets.

What was sequenced was Tregs from blood. The sample's cell subset or site label, in plain terms: regulatory CD4+ T cells. The receptors stem from a man aged 18 to 35 with type 1 diabetes.

This clone was detected only once. The chain recombines TRBV6-1 with TRBJ2-7, with D possibly being TRBD2 (6 bases). CDR3 length: 13 amino acids. V was pared by 9 bases and J by 6 bases, with 18 bases between. Germline CDR1 and CDR2: MNHNS and SASEGT. DNA of the CDR3: TGTGCCAGTAGACGCCGGGAGTCGGGCGAGCAGTACTTC. Protein sequence: CASRRRESGEQYF.

V is TRBV15 and J is TRBJ2-2; 8 bases agree with TRBD1. Germline V gene lookup returns CDR1 LNHNV and CDR2 YYDKDF (reference sequence). The CDR3 length is 18 residues. With V trimmed by 6 bases and J by 4 bases, 16 bases remained unmatched. The CDR3 nucleotides are TGTGCCACCAGACCAGGGGGCCTTAGGGGGCTGGGCACCGGGGAGCTGTTTTTT. Its translation is CATRPGGLRGLGTGELFF.

The V and J genes are TRBV5-1 and TRBJ2-2; the D gene is possibly TRBD2 (5 bases). There are 16 residues in the CDR3. CDR1 SGHRS and CDR2 YFSETQ come from the germline V gene. V lost 2 bases and J 6 bases, leaving 17 bases between the germline ends. CDR3: CASSFTYGVVPGELFF. Here the CDR3 DNA reads TGCGCCAGCAGCTTTACGTACGGGGTGGTTCCCGGGGAGCTGTTTTTT.

The chain joins TRBV7-2 to TRBJ1-1, with 7 bases matching TRBD1. Germline lookup yields CDR1 SGHTA and CDR2 FQGNSA. V gave up 1 base and J gave up 2 bases; unmatched junction bases: 1. The length of the CDR3 is 14 residues. This chain's CDR3 is CASSLGTGNTEAFF. CDR3 DNA sequence: TGTGCCAGCAGCTTAGGGACAGGAAACACTGAAGCTTTCTTT.

The rearrangement joins TRBV18 to TRBJ1-5, with D possibly TRBD1 on 5 matching bases. The germline CDR1 and CDR2 sequences are KGHSH and LQKENI. The CDR3 runs to 15 residues. V lost 3 bases and J lost 2, with 11 bases in between. CDR3: CASSPPGGGNQPQHF. The CDR3 DNA sequence: TGTGCCAGCTCACCCCCGGGGGGTGGCAATCAGCCCCAGCATTTT.

The table lists this clone with a few counts. The rearrangement uses TRBV6-6 and TRBJ2-2, with 10 bases that match TRBD1. Germline CDR1 reads MNHNY; CDR2 reads SVGAGI (reference sequence). The CDR3 is 14 amino acids. V lost 5 bases to trimming and J lost 6 bases; unmatched junction nucleotides: 3. This CDR3 reads CASSRTGGPGELFF. Written as DNA, the CDR3 is TGTGCCAGCAGTCGGACAGGGGGGCCCGGGGAGCTGTTTTTT.

The J gene is TRBJ2-3, the V gene TRBV5-1; 9 bases agree with TRBD2. Germline V gene lookup returns CDR1 SGHRS and CDR2 YFSETQ. The CDR3 contains 21 residues. With V trimmed by 0 bases and J by 2 bases, 19 bases remained unmatched. The CDR3 protein is CASSLAASSGTQSLDTDTQYF. In nucleotides, the CDR3 is TGCGCCAGCAGCTTGGCGGCGTCTAGCGGGACCCAATCCCTTGACACAGATACGCAGTATTTT.

The chain has TRBV7-2 and TRBJ2-3; D is unresolved. CDR1 and CDR2 (germline): SGHTA, FQGNSA. Trimming took 5 bases from V and 5 from J, leaving 11 bases between them. This CDR3 is built from 13 residues. The DNA of the CDR3 is TGTGCCAGCAGCAATACCAGAGGAGATACGCAGTATTTT. Amino acids: CASSNTRGDTQYF.

J is TRBJ2-7 and V is TRBV2, with TRBD2 matching over 13 bases. Germline lookup yields CDR1 SNHLY and CDR2 FYNNEI. The J segment lost 2 bases and the V segment lost 6 bases, leaving 4 bases of the junction unmatched. This CDR3 spans 15 amino acids. CDR3 amino acids: CASSEGLAGTYEQYF. The CDR3, as DNA: TGTGCCAGCAGCGAGGGACTAGCGGGGACCTACGAGCAGTACTTC.

This clone is medium-sized in the sample. The rearrangement joins TRBV7-2 to TRBJ2-7; 7 nucleotides match TRBD2. V lost 0 bases, J lost 6 bases, and 5 bases stayed unmatched. In germline, CDR1 is SGHTA, CDR2 FQGNSA. This CDR3 contains 14 residues. Here the CDR3 DNA reads TGTGCCAGCAGCTTAGCGGGAGGGCCCGGCGAGCAGTACTTC. It yields the protein CASSLAGGPGEQYF. Complete variable domain (other parts from reference TRBV7-2 and TRBJ2-7): GAGVSQSPSNKVTEKGKDVELRCDPISGHTALYWYRQSLGQGLEFLIYFQGNSAPDKSGLPSDRFSAERTGGSVSTLTIQRTQQEDSAVYLCASSLAGGPGEQYFGPGTRLTVT.

This clone appeared a few times. This chain connects TRBV5-1 to TRBJ2-3; D not resolved. Germline CDR1 is SGHRS and CDR2 is YFSETQ. V lost 0 bases to trimming and J lost 2 bases, with 10 bases between them. This CDR3 comprises 15 residues. CDR3 in amino acids: CASSLGAANTDTQYF. The CDR3 DNA follows: TGCGCCAGCAGCTTGGGGGCAGCTAACACAGATACGCAGTATTTT.

The rearrangement uses TRBV11-2 and TRBJ2-2; possible D gene TRBD1, 8 bases. Germline CDR1 and CDR2: SGHAT and FQNNGV. The V and J ends lost 6 bases and 6 bases respectively, with 14 bases between them. The CDR3 is 14 residues long. The CDR3 here is CASSTQGGAGELFF. The CDR3 DNA reads TGTGCCAGCAGTACACAGGGGGGGGCCGGGGAGCTGTTTTTT.

On this clone: At one of its ends the junction is not consistent with the germline gene, which may arise from a read error. This chain connects TRBV19 to TRBJ1-5; D gene ambiguous. CDR3 size: 18 residues. The V gene's germline CDR1 is LNHDA and CDR2 SQIVND (reference sequence). CDR3 DNA: TGTGCCAGTAGTCCCCGGCGAGGGAGGGAGTTTAGCCATCAGCCCCAGCATTTT. It specifies CASSPRRGREFSHQPQHF.

This clone was seen only once. The chain recombines TRBV7-2 with TRBJ2-6; the D gene is possibly TRBD1 (5 bases). The germline gives CDR1 SGHTA, CDR2 FQGNSA. The CDR3 runs to 16 residues. Trimming took 3 bases from V and 0 from J, leaving 9 bases between them. The CDR3 DNA follows: TGTGCCAGCAGCTTTAGACAGCTCTCTGGGGCCAACGTCCTGACTTTC. Translated: CASSFRQLSGANVLTF.

The chain links TRBV7-9 to TRBJ1-5, with 7 bases aligning to TRBD1. V lost 6 bases to trimming and J lost 2 bases; unmatched junction nucleotides: 7. Germline CDR1 SEHNR, CDR2 FQNEAQ (reference sequence). This CDR3 is built from 15 residues. CDR3: CASSSGQLGNQPQHF. The CDR3 region has the DNA TGTGCCAGCAGTTCGGGACAGTTGGGCAATCAGCCCCAGCATTTT.

The rearrangement joins TRBV30 to TRBJ1-1; TRBD1 is a possible D gene (6 bases). With 4 bases removed from V and 0 bases from J, the gap between germline ends came to 9 bases. Germline V gene sequence: CDR1 GTSNPN, CDR2 SVGIG (reference sequence). This CDR3 comprises 13 residues. The chain's CDR3 is CAWIRDMNTEAFF. The DNA for the CDR3 is TGTGCCTGGATTAGGGACATGAACACTGAAGCTTTCTTT.

This clone was observed a handful of times. V gene TRBV7-9 combines with J gene TRBJ2-3; D is uncertain. This CDR3 region has 15 residues. Trimming took off 3 bases at V and 5 bases at J, with 15 bases between the two ends. In germline, CDR1 is SEHNR, CDR2 FQNEAQ (reference sequence). The CDR3 DNA reads as TGTGCCAGCAGCTTGGCGGAAACCCTCGGAGATACGCAGTATTTT. Its translation is CASSLAETLGDTQYF. Full variable domain (missing parts from reference TRBV7-9 and TRBJ2-3): DTGVSQNPRHKITKRGQNVTFRCDPISEHNRLYWYRQTLGQGPEFLTYFQNEAQLEKSRLLSDRFSAERPKGSFSTLEIQRTEQGDSAMYLCASSLAETLGDTQYFGPGTRLTVL.

The count of this clone is one. The chain links TRBV6-1 to TRBJ1-2, with 10 bases that match TRBD1. V lost 8 bases, J lost 4 bases, and 7 bases stayed unmatched. CDR1 and CDR2 (germline): MNHNS, SASEGT. The CDR3 sequence is 14 residues long. CDR3 amino acids: CASRGTGDTYGYTF. The CDR3 nucleotides are TGTGCCAGCCGCGGGACAGGGGATACCTATGGCTACACCTTC.

The V gene is TRBV2, the J gene TRBJ1-6; perhaps TRBD1 as D (5 bases). V shed 9 bases and J shed 9 bases, with 18 bases lying between them. This CDR3 has 14 residues. The germline V gene has CDR1 SNHLY and CDR2 FYNNEI. DNA of the CDR3: TGTGCCAGTAGTAGGACATCCCCTACTTCACCCCTCCACTTT. Translation: CASSRTSPTSPLHF.

The chain links TRBV7-8 to TRBJ2-1; unclear D gene. Germline CDR1 reads SGHVS; CDR2 reads FQNEAQ. CDR3 size: 18 residues. V was pared by 5 bases and J by 2 bases, with 22 bases between. CDR3 nucleotide sequence: TGTGCCAGCAGCCATACAAGTAACTGGCGTCTAGCCTACAATGAGCAGTTCTTC. The encoded protein is CASSHTSNWRLAYNEQFF.

The chain recombines TRBV30 with TRBJ2-7; D not certain. The germline V gene has CDR1 GTSNPN and CDR2 SVGIG (reference sequence). The CDR3 has 11 amino acids. V shed 0 bases and J shed 4 bases, with 4 bases lying between them. As DNA, the CDR3 is TGTGCCTGGAGTGTCTCTTACGAGCAGTACTTC. Protein product: CAWSVSYEQYF.